This note documents a single T cell receptor beta chain sequence. Its specificity is unknown. Repertoires were generated with immunoSEQ multiplex PCR, while TCRdb's copy carries only in-frame clones and drops some. The sample includes roughly 1,500,000 clones, nearly 99% of them seen just once. The data were taken from a study of shared clonotypes between healthy human individuals. The CDR3 is 13 amino acids. V trimming: 6 bases; J trimming: 2 bases; junction bases outside the gene matches: 5. Per germline, CDR1 SQVTM and CDR2 ANQGSEA. Study-level points and caveats: It was observed that approximately 5% of naive CD4 clonotypes were shared across several donors. Generation of non-shared clonotypes was less probable than generation of clonotypes shared by all four donors.

Naive CD4+ cells were CD45RA-selected; the remaining cells were memory. V and J are TRBV29-1 and TRBJ2-7, with 9 bases aligning to TRBD1. The source is a man younger than 45 in good health. Specimen: naive CD4+ T cells sorted from blood. Subset specified: CD45RA+ positively selected. Written as DNA, the CDR3 is TGCAGCGTACAACGGGACAGGGCCTACGAGCAGTACTTC. It yields the protein CSVQRDRAYEQYF.